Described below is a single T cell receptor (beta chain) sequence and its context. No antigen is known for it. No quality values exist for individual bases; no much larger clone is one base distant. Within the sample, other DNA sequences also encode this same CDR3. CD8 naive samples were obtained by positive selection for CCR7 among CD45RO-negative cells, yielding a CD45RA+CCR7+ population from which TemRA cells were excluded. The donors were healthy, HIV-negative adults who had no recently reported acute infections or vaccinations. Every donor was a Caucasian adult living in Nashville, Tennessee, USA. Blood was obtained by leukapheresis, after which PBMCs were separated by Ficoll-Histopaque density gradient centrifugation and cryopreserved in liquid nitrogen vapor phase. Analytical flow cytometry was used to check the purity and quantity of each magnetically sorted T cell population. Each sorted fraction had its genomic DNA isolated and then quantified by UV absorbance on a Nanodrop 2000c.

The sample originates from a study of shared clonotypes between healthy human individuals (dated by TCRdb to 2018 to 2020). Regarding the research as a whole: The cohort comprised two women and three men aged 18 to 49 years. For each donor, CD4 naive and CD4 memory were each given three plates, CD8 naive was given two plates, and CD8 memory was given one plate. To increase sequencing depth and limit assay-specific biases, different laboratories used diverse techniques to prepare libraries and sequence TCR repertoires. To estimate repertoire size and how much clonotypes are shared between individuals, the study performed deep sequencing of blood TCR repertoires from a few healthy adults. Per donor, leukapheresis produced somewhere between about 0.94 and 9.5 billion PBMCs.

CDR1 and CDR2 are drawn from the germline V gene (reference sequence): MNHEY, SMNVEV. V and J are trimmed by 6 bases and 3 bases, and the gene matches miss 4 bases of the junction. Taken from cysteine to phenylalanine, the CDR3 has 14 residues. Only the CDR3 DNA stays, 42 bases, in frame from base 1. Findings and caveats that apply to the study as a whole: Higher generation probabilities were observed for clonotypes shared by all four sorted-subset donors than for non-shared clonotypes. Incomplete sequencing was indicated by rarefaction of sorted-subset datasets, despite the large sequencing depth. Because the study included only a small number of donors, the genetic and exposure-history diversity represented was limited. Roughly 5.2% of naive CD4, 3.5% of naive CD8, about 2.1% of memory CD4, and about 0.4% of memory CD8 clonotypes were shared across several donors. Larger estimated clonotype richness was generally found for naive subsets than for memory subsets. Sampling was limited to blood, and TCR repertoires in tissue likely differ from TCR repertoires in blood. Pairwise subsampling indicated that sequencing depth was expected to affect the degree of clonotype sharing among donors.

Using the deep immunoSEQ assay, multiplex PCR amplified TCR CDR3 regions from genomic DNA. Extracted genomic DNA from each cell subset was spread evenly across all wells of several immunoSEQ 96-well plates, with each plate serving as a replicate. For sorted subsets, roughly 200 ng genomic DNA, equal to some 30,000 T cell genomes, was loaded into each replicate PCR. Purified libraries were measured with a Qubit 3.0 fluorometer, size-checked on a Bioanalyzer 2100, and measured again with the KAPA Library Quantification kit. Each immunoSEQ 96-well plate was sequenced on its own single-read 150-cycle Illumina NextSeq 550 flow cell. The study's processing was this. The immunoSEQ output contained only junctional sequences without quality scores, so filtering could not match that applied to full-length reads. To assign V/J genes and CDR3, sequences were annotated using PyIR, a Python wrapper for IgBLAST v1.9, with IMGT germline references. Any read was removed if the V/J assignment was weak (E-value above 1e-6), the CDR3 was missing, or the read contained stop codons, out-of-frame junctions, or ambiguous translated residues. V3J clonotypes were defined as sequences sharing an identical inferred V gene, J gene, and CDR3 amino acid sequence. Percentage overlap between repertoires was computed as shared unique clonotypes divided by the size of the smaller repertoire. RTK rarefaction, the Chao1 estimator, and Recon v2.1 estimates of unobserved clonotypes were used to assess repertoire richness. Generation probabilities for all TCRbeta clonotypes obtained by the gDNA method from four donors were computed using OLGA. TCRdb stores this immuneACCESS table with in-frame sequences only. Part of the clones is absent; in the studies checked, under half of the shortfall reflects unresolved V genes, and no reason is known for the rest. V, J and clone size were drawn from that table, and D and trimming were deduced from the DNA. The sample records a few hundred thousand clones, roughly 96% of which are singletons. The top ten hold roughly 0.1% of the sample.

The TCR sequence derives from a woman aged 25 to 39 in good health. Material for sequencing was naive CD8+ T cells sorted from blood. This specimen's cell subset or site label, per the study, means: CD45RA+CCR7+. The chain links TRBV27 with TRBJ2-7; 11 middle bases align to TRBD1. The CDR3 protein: CASSPGTGGYEQYF. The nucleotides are TGTGCCAGCAGCCCTGGGACAGGGGGCTACGAGCAGTACTTC.